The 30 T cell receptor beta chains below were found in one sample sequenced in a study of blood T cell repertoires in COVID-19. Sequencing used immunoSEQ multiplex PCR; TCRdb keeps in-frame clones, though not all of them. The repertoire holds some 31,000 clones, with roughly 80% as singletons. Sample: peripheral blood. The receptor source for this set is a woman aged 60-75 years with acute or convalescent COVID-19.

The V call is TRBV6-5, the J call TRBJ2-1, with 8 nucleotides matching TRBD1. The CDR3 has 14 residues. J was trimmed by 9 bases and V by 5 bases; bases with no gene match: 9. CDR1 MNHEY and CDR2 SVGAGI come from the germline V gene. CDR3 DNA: TGTGCCAGCAGTCTAAGCCAGGGGGCGGCTGAGCAGTTCTTC. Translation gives CASSLSQGAAEQFF.

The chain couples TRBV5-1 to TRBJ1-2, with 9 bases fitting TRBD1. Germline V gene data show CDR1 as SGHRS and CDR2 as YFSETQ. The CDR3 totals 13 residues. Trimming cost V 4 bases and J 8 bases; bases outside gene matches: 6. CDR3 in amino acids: CASSGTGNQGYTF. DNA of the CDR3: TGCGCCAGCAGCGGGACAGGGAACCAGGGCTACACCTTC.

CDR3 coding DNA: TGCAGCGTTGAAGATCTCGCTTCTGGAGGTGAAAAACTGTTTTTT. It specifies CSVEDLASGGEKLFF. The chain employs TRBV29-1 and TRBJ1-4; D ambiguous. Trimming pared 0 bases from V and 7 bases from J, leaving 15 bases between. Germline CDR1 is SQVTM and CDR2 is ANQGSEA. The CDR3 is 15 residues long.

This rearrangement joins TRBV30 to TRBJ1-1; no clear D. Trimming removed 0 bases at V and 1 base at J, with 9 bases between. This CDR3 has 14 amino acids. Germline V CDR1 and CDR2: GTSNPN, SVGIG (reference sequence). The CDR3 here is CAWSVQTRNTEAFF. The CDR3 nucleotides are TGTGCCTGGAGTGTACAGACAAGGAACACTGAAGCTTTCTTT.

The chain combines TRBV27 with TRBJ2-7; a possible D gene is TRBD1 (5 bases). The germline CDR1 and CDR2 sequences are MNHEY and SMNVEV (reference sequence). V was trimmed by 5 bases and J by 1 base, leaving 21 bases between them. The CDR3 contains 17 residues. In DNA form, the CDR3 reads TGTGCCAGCAGTCCAGGACAATCTCCCAAGGGGTCCTACGAGCAGTACTTC. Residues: CASSPGQSPKGSYEQYF.

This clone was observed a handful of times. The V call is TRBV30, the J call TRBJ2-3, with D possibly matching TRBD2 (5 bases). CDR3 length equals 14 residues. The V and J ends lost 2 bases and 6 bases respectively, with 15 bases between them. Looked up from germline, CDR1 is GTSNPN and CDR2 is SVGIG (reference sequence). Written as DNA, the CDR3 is TGTGCCTGGAGTCCTCTAGCCGGGTGGGATACGCAGTATTTT. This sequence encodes CAWSPLAGWDTQYF.

The CDR3 sequence: CASSMETGTGDEKLFF. The CDR3 region has the DNA TGTGCCAGTAGTATGGAAACCGGGACAGGGGATGAAAAACTGTTTTTT. The rearrangement joins TRBV19 to TRBJ1-4; 10 positions agree with TRBD1. CDR1 and CDR2 (germline): LNHDA, SQIVND (reference sequence). The ends lost 3 bases at V and 6 bases at J; junction bases unmatched: 7. The CDR3 has 16 residues.

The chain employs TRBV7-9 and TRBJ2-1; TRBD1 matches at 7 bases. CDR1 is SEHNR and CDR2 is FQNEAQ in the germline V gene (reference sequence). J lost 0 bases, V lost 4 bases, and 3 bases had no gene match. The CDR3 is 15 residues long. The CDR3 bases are TGTGCCAGCAGCTGGGGACAGATCTCCTACAATGAGCAGTTCTTC. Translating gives CASSWGQISYNEQFF.

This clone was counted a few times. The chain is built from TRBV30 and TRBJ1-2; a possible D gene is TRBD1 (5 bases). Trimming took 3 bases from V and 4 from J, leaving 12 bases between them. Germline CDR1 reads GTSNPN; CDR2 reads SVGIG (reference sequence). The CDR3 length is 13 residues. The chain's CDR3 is CAWRAGGGYGYTF. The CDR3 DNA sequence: TGTGCCTGGAGGGCCGGGGGGGGCTATGGCTACACCTTC. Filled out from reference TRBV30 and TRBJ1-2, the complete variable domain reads SQTIHQWPATLVQPVGSPLSLECTVEGTSNPNLYWYRQAAGRGLQLLFYSVGIGQISSEVPQNLSASRPQDRQFILSSKKLLLSDSGFYLCAWRAGGGYGYTFGSGTRLTVV.

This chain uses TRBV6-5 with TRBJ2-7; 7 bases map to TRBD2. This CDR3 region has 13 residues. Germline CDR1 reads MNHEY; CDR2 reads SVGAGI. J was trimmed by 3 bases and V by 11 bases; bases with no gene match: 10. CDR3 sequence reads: CAAGRAQGYEQYF. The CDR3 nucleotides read TGTGCCGCGGGGAGGGCGCAGGGCTACGAGCAGTACTTC.

The CDR3 DNA reads TGCGCCAGCAGCCTCCAAGGCGGAGGATATAACTATGGCTACACCTTC. Protein: CASSLQGGGYNYGYTF. The rearrangement uses TRBV5-1 and TRBJ1-2; unclear D gene. V lost 4 bases and J 1 base, leaving 17 bases between the germline ends. The CDR3 totals 16 residues. Germline lookup yields CDR1 SGHRS and CDR2 YFSETQ. The complete variable domain, with remaining parts taken from reference TRBV5-1 and TRBJ1-2, reads KAGVTQTPRYLIKTRGQQVTLSCSPISGHRSVSWYQQTPGQGLQFLFEYFSETQRNKGNFPGRFSGRQFSNSRSEMNVSTLELGDSALYLCASSLQGGGYNYGYTFGSGTRLTVV.

Written as DNA, the CDR3 is TGCAGCGTTGACCCGGACAGGGCTGATGACTATGGCTACACCTTC. Translated, it gives CSVDPDRADDYGYTF. The chain employs TRBV29-1 and TRBJ1-2, with 8 bases lining up with TRBD1. After removal of 3 bases from V and 3 bases from J, the junction contained 9 bases not matched to a gene. The CDR3 totals 15 residues. From germline, CDR1 is SQVTM and CDR2 ANQGSEA.

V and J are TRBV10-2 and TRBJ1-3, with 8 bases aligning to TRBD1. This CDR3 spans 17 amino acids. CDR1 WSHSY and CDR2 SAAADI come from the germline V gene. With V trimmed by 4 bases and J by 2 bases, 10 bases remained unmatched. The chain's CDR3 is CASSGATGVAAGNTIYF. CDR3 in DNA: TGCGCCAGCAGTGGGGCGACAGGGGTGGCCGCTGGAAACACCATATATTTT.

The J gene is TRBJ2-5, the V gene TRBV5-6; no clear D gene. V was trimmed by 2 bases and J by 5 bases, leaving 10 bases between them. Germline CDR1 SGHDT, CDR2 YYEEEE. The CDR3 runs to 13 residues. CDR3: CASSFLRLETQYF. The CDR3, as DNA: TGTGCCAGCAGCTTCCTCCGACTGGAGACCCAGTACTTC.

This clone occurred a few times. This chain's CDR3 is CASSLDRGRVSEQYF. The CDR3 bases are TGTGCCAGCAGCCTGGACAGGGGGCGCGTAAGCGAGCAGTACTTC. This rearrangement joins TRBV16 to TRBJ2-7; 11 bases are shared with TRBD1. The V gene's germline CDR1 is KGHSY and CDR2 FQNENV. The V gene end was trimmed by 4 bases and the J gene end by 6 bases; junction bases not matched to a gene: 8. This CDR3 is 15 amino acids long.

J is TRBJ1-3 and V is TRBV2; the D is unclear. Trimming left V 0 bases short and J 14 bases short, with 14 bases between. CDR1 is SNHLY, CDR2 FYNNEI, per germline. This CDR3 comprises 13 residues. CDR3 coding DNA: TGTGCCAGCAGTGAAGCGCTTGGAACAGCCTTATATTTT. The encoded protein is CASSEALGTALYF.

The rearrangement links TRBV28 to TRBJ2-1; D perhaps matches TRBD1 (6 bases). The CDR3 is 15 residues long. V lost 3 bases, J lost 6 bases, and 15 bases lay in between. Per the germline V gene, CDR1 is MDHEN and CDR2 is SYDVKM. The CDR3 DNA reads TGTGCCAGCAGTTTTTCCCTCGCAGGGGTCAATGAGCAGTTCTTC. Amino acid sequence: CASSFSLAGVNEQFF.

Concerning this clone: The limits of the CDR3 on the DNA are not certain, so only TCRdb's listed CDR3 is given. The CDR3 is CASIWRGTEAFF. V usage is TRBV6-5 and J usage is TRBJ1-1. Counting both end residues, the CDR3 totals 12 amino acids. Germline-derived CDR1 and CDR2 are MNHEY and SVGAGI.

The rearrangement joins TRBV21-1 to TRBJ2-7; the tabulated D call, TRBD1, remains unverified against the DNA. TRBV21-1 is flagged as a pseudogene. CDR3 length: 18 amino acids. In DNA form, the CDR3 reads TGTGCCAGCAGCAAAGTAGAACCACCGGGACAGGTGGGTCGCGAGCAGTACTTC. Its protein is CASSKVEPPGQVGREQYF.

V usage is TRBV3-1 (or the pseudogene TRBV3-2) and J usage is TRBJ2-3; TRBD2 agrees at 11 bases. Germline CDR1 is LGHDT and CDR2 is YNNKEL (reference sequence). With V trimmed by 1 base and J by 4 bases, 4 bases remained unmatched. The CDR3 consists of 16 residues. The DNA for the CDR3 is TGTGCCAGCAGCCAAGTAGCGGGGGGGCCCGCAGATACGCAGTATTTT. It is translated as CASSQVAGGPADTQYF.

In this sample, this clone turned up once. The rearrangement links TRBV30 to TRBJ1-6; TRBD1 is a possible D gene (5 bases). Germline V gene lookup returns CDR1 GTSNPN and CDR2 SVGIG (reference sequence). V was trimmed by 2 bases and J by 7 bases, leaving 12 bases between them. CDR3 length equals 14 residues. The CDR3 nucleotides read TGTGCCTGGAGTACCGATACAGGAAATTCACCCCTCCACTTT. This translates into CAWSTDTGNSPLHF.

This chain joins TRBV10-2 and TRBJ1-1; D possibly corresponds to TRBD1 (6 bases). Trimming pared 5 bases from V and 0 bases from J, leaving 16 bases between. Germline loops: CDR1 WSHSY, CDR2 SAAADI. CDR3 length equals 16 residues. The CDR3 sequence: CASSKNRVRVNTEAFF. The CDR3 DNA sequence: TGCGCCAGCAGTAAGAACAGGGTTCGGGTGAACACTGAAGCTTTCTTT.

CDR3 DNA sequence: TGCGCCAGCAGACACGGACTAGCGGGGGGTCAAGAGACCCAGTACTTC. Translation gives CASRHGLAGGQETQYF. V and J are TRBV5-1 and TRBJ2-5, with 14 nucleotides matching TRBD2. This CDR3 is 16 amino acids long. The V segment lost 5 bases and the J segment 2 bases; nucleotides outside the gene matches: 5. The V gene's germline CDR1 is SGHRS and CDR2 YFSETQ.

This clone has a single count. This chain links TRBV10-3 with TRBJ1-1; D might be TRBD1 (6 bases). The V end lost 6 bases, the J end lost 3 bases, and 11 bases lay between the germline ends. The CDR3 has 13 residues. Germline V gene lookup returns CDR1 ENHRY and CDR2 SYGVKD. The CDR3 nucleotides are TGTGCCATCAGAGACAGGCCCGACACTGAAGCTTTCTTT. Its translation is CAIRDRPDTEAFF.

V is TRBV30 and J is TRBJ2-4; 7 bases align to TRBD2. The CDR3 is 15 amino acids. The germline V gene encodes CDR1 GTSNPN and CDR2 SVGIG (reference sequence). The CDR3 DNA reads TGTGCATACCGGGGGGTGAAGGGTGCGGGAAACATTCAGTACTTC. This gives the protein CAYRGVKGAGNIQYF.

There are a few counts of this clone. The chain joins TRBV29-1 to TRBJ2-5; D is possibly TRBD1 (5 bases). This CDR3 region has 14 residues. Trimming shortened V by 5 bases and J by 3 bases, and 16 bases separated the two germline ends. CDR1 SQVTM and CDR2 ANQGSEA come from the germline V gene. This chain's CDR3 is CSVLRRGREETQYF. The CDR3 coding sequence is TGCAGCGTTCTAAGAAGGGGCCGAGAAGAGACCCAGTACTTC. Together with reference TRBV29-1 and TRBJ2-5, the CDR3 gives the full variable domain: SAVISQKPSRDICQRGTSLTIQCQVDSQVTMMFWYRQQPGQSLTLIATANQGSEATYESGFVIDKFPISRPNLTFSTLTVSNMSPEDSSIYLCSVLRRGREETQYFGPGTRLLVL.

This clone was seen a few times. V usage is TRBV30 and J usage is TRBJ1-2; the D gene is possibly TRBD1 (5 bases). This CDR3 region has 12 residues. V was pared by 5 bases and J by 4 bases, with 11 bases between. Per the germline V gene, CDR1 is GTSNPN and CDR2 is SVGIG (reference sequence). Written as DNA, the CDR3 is TGTGCCTGGGGCGCCGACAGCTATGGCTACACCTTC. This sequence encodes CAWGADSYGYTF.

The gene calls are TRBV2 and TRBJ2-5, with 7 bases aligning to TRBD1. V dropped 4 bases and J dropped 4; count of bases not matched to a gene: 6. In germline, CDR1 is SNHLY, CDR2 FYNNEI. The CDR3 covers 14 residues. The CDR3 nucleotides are TGTGCCAGCAGTGCGACAGGGTCAGGAGAGACCCAGTACTTC. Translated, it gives CASSATGSGETQYF.

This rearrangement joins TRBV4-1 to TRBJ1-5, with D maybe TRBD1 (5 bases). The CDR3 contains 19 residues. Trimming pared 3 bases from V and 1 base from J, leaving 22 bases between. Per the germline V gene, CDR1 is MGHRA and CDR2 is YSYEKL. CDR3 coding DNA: TGCGCCAGCAGCCACCCAAAGAGGGGAGGGGCGGGAAGCAATCAGCCCCAGCATTTT. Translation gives CASSHPKRGGAGSNQPQHF.

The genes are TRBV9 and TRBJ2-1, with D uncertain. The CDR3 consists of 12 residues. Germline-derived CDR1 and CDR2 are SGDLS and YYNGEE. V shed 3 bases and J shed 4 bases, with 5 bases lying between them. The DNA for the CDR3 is TGTGCCAGCAGCGCAACTTACAATGAGCAGTTCTTC. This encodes CASSATYNEQFF.